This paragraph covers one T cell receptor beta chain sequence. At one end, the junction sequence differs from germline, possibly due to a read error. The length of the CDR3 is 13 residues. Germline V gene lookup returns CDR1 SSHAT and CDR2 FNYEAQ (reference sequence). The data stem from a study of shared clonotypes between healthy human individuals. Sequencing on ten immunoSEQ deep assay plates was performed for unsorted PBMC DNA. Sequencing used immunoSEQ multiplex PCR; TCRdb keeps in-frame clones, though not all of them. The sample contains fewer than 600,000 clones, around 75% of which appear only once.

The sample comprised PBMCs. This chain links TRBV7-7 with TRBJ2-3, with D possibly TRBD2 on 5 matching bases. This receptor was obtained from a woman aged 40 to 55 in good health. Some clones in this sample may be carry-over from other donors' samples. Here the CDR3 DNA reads TGTGCTAGCAGCTTAGGACTCCCAGATACGCAGTATTTT. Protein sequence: CASSLGLPDTQYF. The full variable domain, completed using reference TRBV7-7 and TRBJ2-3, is GAGVSQSPRYKVTKRGQDVTLRCDPISSHATLYWYQQALGQGPEFLTYFNYEAQPDKSGLPSDRFSAERPEGSISTLTIQRTEQRDSAMYRCASSLGLPDTQYFGPGTRLTVL.